The 32 T cell receptor beta chains below come from one sample, sequenced in a study of T-cell memory formation after mild COVID-19. MiXCR was run by TCRdb on the 5' RACE reads, yielding one entry per CDR3 protein. The sample lists 450,000 to 650,000 distinct CDR3 sequences, just over 20% seen once, with under 15% in the top ten. Sequencing was done on a sample of PBMCs or a T cell subset sorted from them (not recorded which). The receptor source for this set is an adult woman who had mild COVID-19 (a few samples of this study predate the infection). Cell type and time point are not known.

In its sample, this clonotype was seen a few times. The chain has TRBV20-1 and TRBJ2-1; 8 nucleotides match TRBD1. The germline V gene has CDR1 DFQATT and CDR2 SNEGSKA (reference sequence). The CDR3 runs to 14 residues. Trimming cost V 6 bases and J 4 bases; bases outside gene matches: 8. CDR3: CSASRGRGYNEQFF. The CDR3 DNA reads TGCAGTGCAAGCAGGGGGCGCGGGTACAATGAGCAGTTCTTC.

V gene TRBV12-3 or TRBV12-4 combines with J gene TRBJ1-1; no clear D gene. The CDR3 runs to 13 residues. V shed 7 bases and J shed 0 bases, with 9 bases lying between them. CDR3 nucleotides: TGTGCCAGCATGGCCGGCCTGAACACTGAAGCTTTCTTT. It encodes CASMAGLNTEAFF.

The DNA for the CDR3 is TGTGCCAGCAGTTACTCTCAGGTCTCCTCCGCTGAAGCTTTCTTT. The encoded protein is CASSYSQVSSAEAFF. This chain links TRBV6-5 with TRBJ1-1; D is uncertain. The CDR3 runs 15 residues. V gave up 0 bases and J gave up 6 bases, with 14 bases separating them. Looked up from germline, CDR1 is MNHEY and CDR2 is SVGAGI.

CDR3 sequence (DNA): TGTGCCACCAGCGTGGGGGGAATTAGAGGGAGGATCACAGATACGCAGTATTTT. Protein sequence: CATSVGGIRGRITDTQYF. The rearrangement links TRBV15 to TRBJ2-3, with D perhaps matching TRBD2 (6 bases). V was cut by 5 bases and J by 2 bases, with 23 bases left in between. The CDR3 runs 18 residues. Germline assignment: CDR1 LNHNV and CDR2 YYDKDF (reference sequence).

This clonotype turned up a few times. V usage is TRBV19 and J usage is TRBJ2-1; TRBD1 agrees at 7 bases. Trimming took 1 base from V and 5 from J; bases not matched to a gene: 5. CDR1 LNHDA and CDR2 SQIVND come from the germline V gene (reference sequence). The CDR3 has 15 residues. The CDR3 loop reads CASSIGQGMNNEQFF. The CDR3 nucleotides read TGTGCCAGTAGTATAGGACAGGGAATGAACAATGAGCAGTTCTTC.

J is TRBJ2-5 and V is TRBV18, with TRBD2 matching 10 bases. Unmatched junction bases numbered 7, after V lost 2 bases and J lost 1 base. This CDR3 spans 17 amino acids. CDR1 and CDR2 (germline): KGHSH, LQKENI. CDR3 DNA sequence: TGTGCCAGCTCACCATTCGATGCTAGCGGGGGCCAAGAGACCCAGTACTTC. Its protein is CASSPFDASGGQETQYF.

The chain joins TRBV5-1 to TRBJ2-7, with 8 positions matching TRBD1. The V and J ends lost 3 bases and 7 bases, in that order; junction bases with no gene match: 9. The length of the CDR3 is 14 residues. Germline V CDR1 and CDR2: SGHRS, YFSETQ. CDR3 bases: TGCGCCAGCAGCTCTCCTGACAGGGGATGGGAGCAGTACTTC. Its translation: CASSSPDRGWEQYF.

The chain uses TRBV11-2 and TRBJ1-1; D is possibly TRBD1 (5 bases). Germline values: CDR1 SGHAT, CDR2 FQNNGV. CDR3 length: 15 residues. The V end was cut by 5 bases, the J end by 5 bases, with 18 bases between. CDR3 residues: CASSIPGTGGTEAFF. DNA of the CDR3: TGTGCCAGCAGCATCCCCGGGACCGGAGGAACTGAAGCTTTCTTT.

The chain carries TRBV29-1 and TRBJ1-1; a possible D gene is TRBD1 (5 bases). Trimming removed 5 bases from V and 1 base from J, with 11 bases in between. This CDR3 is 13 amino acids long. Germline-derived CDR1 and CDR2 are SQVTM and ANQGSEA. The DNA of the CDR3 is TGCAGCGTTCCTGACAGAGCGAACACTGAAGCTTTCTTT. It yields the protein CSVPDRANTEAFF.

The rearrangement links TRBV5-6 to TRBJ2-7; 8 nucleotides align to TRBD2. With V trimmed by 4 bases and J by 2 bases, 11 bases remained unmatched. Germline CDR1 SGHDT, CDR2 YYEEEE. This CDR3 comprises 16 residues. The CDR3, as DNA: TGTGCCAGCAGCCCCTGGGGAGCGGGAGATCCCTACGAGCAGTACTTC. Its protein is CASSPWGAGDPYEQYF.

The V and J genes are TRBV20-1 and TRBJ2-5; TRBD2 agrees at 7 bases. This CDR3 spans 13 amino acids. J lost 0 bases, V lost 6 bases, and 4 bases had no gene match. CDR1 DFQATT and CDR2 SNEGSKA come from the germline V gene (reference sequence). CDR3 DNA sequence: TGCAGTGCCACGGGGAGGGACCAAGAGACCCAGTACTTC. Protein product: CSATGRDQETQYF.

V usage is TRBV24-1 and J usage is TRBJ2-1; D is unresolved. Germline V gives CDR1 KGHDR, CDR2 SFDVKD. The V gene lost 9 bases and the J gene lost 7 bases, with 12 bases spanning the gap. The CDR3 runs to 12 residues. As DNA, the CDR3 is TGTGCCACCGCAGTGGGTAGGAATGAGCAGTTCTTC. This translates into CATAVGRNEQFF.

The V call is TRBV5-1, the J call TRBJ2-7, with D maybe TRBD2 (6 bases). This CDR3 spans 15 amino acids. CDR1 is SGHRS and CDR2 is YFSETQ in the germline V gene. V was clipped by 1 base and J by 3 bases, with 14 bases between them. The CDR3 sequence is CASSLSAGINYEQYF. The CDR3 bases are TGCGCCAGCAGCTTGAGTGCGGGAATCAACTACGAGCAGTACTTC.

The chain couples TRBV29-1 to TRBJ2-5; D is unresolved. Trimming stripped 4 bases from V and 2 bases from J, with 11 bases between. This CDR3 spans 13 amino acids. The germline gives CDR1 SQVTM, CDR2 ANQGSEA. The CDR3 is CSVVQIRQETQYF. The CDR3 coding sequence is TGCAGCGTTGTACAGATAAGACAAGAGACCCAGTACTTC.

This clonotype was seen more than once but under ten times. This rearrangement joins TRBV15 to TRBJ2-2; D uncertain. V lost 0 bases and J 13 bases, leaving 9 bases between the germline ends. This CDR3 has 12 amino acids. The germline V gene encodes CDR1 LNHNV and CDR2 YYDKDF (reference sequence). In nucleotides, the CDR3 is TGTGCCACCAGCAGAGATCAGTTCGGGCTGTTTTTT. This codes for CATSRDQFGLFF.

In this sample, this clonotype turned up once. V usage is TRBV7-2 and J usage is TRBJ2-5, with a weak D call TRBD2 (6 bases). Trimming pared 7 bases from V and 6 bases from J, leaving 18 bases between. This CDR3 comprises 14 residues. Germline CDR1 and CDR2: SGHTA and FQGNSA. The CDR3 here is CASNFAEAGKTQYF. Here the CDR3 DNA reads TGTGCCAGCAACTTTGCGGAGGCGGGAAAGACCCAGTACTTC.

The rearrangement uses TRBV12-3 or TRBV12-4 and TRBJ2-2, with D possibly being TRBD1 (5 bases). With 1 base removed from V and 6 bases from J, the gap between germline ends came to 9 bases. The CDR3 extends over 14 amino acids. CDR3 amino acids: CASSLVSGPGELFF. CDR3 sequence (DNA): TGTGCCAGCAGTTTAGTTTCAGGGCCCGGGGAGCTGTTTTTT.

This clonotype was observed a few times. V is TRBV7-9 and J is TRBJ2-7; TRBD1 agrees at 8 bases. The CDR3 covers 16 residues. The germline gives CDR1 SEHNR, CDR2 FQNEAQ (reference sequence). Trimming took 1 base from V and 2 from J; bases not matched to a gene: 7. The CDR3 loop is CASSLGSGQGTYEQYF. The CDR3, as DNA: TGTGCCAGCAGCTTAGGATCTGGACAGGGAACCTACGAGCAGTACTTC.

The chain couples TRBV19 to TRBJ2-7, with 8 bases identical to TRBD2. V trimming: 5 bases; J trimming: 5 bases; junction bases outside the gene matches: 11. This CDR3 has 15 amino acids. Germline V gene sequence: CDR1 LNHDA, CDR2 SQIVND (reference sequence). The CDR3, as DNA: TGTGCCAGTAGTCCTGCCGGGACTAGTCTCCACGAGCAGTACTTC. Translating it yields CASSPAGTSLHEQYF.

V is TRBV6-6 and J is TRBJ2-7; D unclear. The V and J ends lost 2 bases and 2 bases respectively, with 16 bases between them. The CDR3 length is 16 residues. Germline values: CDR1 MNHNY, CDR2 SVGAGI (reference sequence). Here the CDR3 DNA reads TGTGCCAGCAGTTACGAGACCGGCCGTAGAACCTACGAGCAGTACTTC. Residues: CASSYETGRRTYEQYF.

This clonotype has at least ten counts. The CDR3 reads CASSQGTFADGSNQPQHF. The CDR3 DNA sequence: TGTGCCAGCAGCCAAGGAACTTTTGCCGACGGTAGCAATCAGCCCCAGCATTTT. The chain links TRBV4-2 to TRBJ1-5; D is ambiguous. V lost 1 base to trimming and J lost 0 bases, with 16 bases between them. From germline, CDR1 is LGHNA and CDR2 YNFKEQ. The CDR3 covers 18 residues.

This clonotype came up a few times. The V and J genes are TRBV3-1 and TRBJ2-1; 8 bases line up with TRBD2. V shed 4 bases and J 7 bases; nucleotides not matched to a gene: 6. This CDR3 is 14 amino acids long. Germline V gene lookup returns CDR1 LGHDT and CDR2 YNNKEL (reference sequence). The CDR3: CASSPRTSRNEQFF. The CDR3, as DNA: TGTGCCAGCAGCCCACGGACTAGCAGGAATGAGCAGTTCTTC.

This chain connects TRBV5-1 to TRBJ1-1; the match to TRBD1 covers 9 bases. The CDR3 loop spans 20 amino acids. Unmatched junction bases numbered 15, after V lost 0 bases and J lost 0 bases. Per the germline V gene, CDR1 is SGHRS and CDR2 is YFSETQ. Here the CDR3 reads CASSLASRTGEFLLNTEAFF. Written as DNA, the CDR3 is TGCGCCAGCAGCTTGGCCAGTAGGACAGGGGAATTTCTACTGAACACTGAAGCTTTCTTT.

The chain is built from TRBV4-2 and TRBJ2-1; 11 bases map to TRBD2. V shed 8 bases, J shed 9 bases, and the junction held 15 bases outside the gene matches. The CDR3 loop spans 16 amino acids. The V gene's germline CDR1 is LGHNA and CDR2 YNFKEQ. CDR3 in amino acids: CASRYDSGRALGEQFF. In DNA form, the CDR3 reads TGTGCCAGCCGCTACGATAGCGGGAGGGCCCTTGGTGAGCAGTTCTTC.

This clonotype was observed a few times. V is TRBV6-6 and J is TRBJ1-1; tentative D call: TRBD1 (6 bases). The germline gives CDR1 MNHNY, CDR2 SVGAGI (reference sequence). V dropped 2 bases and J dropped 5 bases, with 12 bases sitting between them. This CDR3 has 14 residues. In DNA form, the CDR3 reads TGTGCCAGCAGTTACGGCAGGGGAGGAACTGAAGCTTTCTTT. As protein: CASSYGRGGTEAFF.

J is TRBJ2-2 and V is TRBV5-5; TRBD1 aligns across 7 bases. This CDR3 has 16 residues. CDR1 SGHKS and CDR2 YYEKEE come from the germline V gene (reference sequence). The V segment lost 4 bases and the J segment 0 bases; nucleotides outside the gene matches: 6. Here the CDR3 reads CASSPMTGSNTGELFF. Written as DNA, the CDR3 is TGTGCCAGCAGCCCCATGACAGGGTCGAACACCGGGGAGCTGTTTTTT.

This clonotype was picked up a small number of times. This chain connects TRBV14 to TRBJ1-2; TRBD1 is a possible D gene (5 bases). The CDR3 length is 16 residues. Germline V gene lookup returns CDR1 SGHDN and CDR2 FVKESK. Trimming cost V 5 bases and J 4 bases, with 20 bases left between them. In nucleotides, the CDR3 is TGTGCCAGCAGCTCTGATGAGGAGGGGTACGGCTATGGCTACACCTTC. It encodes CASSSDEEGYGYGYTF.

This clonotype was counted between two and nine times. V usage is TRBV11-2 and J usage is TRBJ1-2, with 7 bases identical to TRBD1. The CDR3 is 14 amino acids. CDR1 and CDR2 (germline): SGHAT, FQNNGV. Unmatched junction bases numbered 9, after V lost 5 bases and J lost 6 bases. For the CDR3, the DNA is TGTGCCAGCAGCCCATACAGGGACAGTGATGGCTACACCTTC. It codes for CASSPYRDSDGYTF.

The genes are TRBV7-3 and TRBJ1-1; D is unresolved. The CDR3 extends over 13 amino acids. In germline, CDR1 is SGHTA, CDR2 FQGTGA. V lost 6 bases, J lost 1 base, and 9 bases lay in between. CDR3 sequence: CASSHTKNTEAFF. The CDR3 region has the DNA TGTGCCAGCAGTCATACAAAGAACACTGAAGCTTTCTTT.

The chain links TRBV14 to TRBJ2-7, with D uncertain. This CDR3 contains 14 residues. Germline loops: CDR1 SGHDN, CDR2 FVKESK. Trimming removed 1 base from V and 2 bases from J, with 9 bases in between. CDR3 loop: CASSQAYTTYEQYF. The CDR3 DNA sequence: TGTGCCAGCAGCCAAGCCTACACCACCTACGAGCAGTACTTC.

This clonotype has only a few counts. V is TRBV18 and J is TRBJ2-3; perhaps TRBD1 as D (6 bases). Germline values: CDR1 KGHSH, CDR2 LQKENI. The V end lost 6 bases, the J end lost 0 bases, and 16 bases lay between the germline ends. The CDR3 loop spans 16 amino acids. The CDR3 here is CASSPGTPSSTDTQYF. Written as DNA, the CDR3 is TGTGCCAGCTCTCCGGGGACACCTTCTAGCACAGATACGCAGTATTTT.

This chain joins TRBV27 and TRBJ2-5; a weak D match, TRBD2 (6 bases). This CDR3 has 15 residues. V was trimmed by 2 bases and J by 2 bases, leaving 12 bases between them. Germline V gene data show CDR1 as MNHEY and CDR2 as SMNVEV (reference sequence). The CDR3 DNA follows: TGTGCCAGCAGTTTAGCGGGGTACGCACAAGAGACCCAGTACTTC. It codes for CASSLAGYAQETQYF.